These 6 T cell receptor beta chains were sequenced from one sample in a study of blood T cell repertoires in COVID-19. Here immunoSEQ multiplex PCR was the method, and the copy in TCRdb shows in-frame clones only, minus some. The sample has about 160,000 clones, about 93% seen once. Sequencing input: peripheral blood. These receptors were collected from a woman in her forties or fifties with acute or convalescent COVID-19.

The chain is built from TRBV2 and TRBJ2-7; D is possibly TRBD2 (6 bases). V was clipped by 8 bases and J by 2 bases, with 22 bases between them. The CDR3 consists of 16 residues. Germline V gives CDR1 SNHLY, CDR2 FYNNEI. This chain's CDR3 is CASQAVESGFAYEQYF. CDR3 nucleotide sequence: TGTGCCAGCCAGGCGGTAGAGAGCGGGTTCGCCTACGAGCAGTACTTC.

V is TRBV5-1 and J is TRBJ2-7; D unclear. CDR3 size: 15 residues. Germline V gene data show CDR1 as SGHRS and CDR2 as YFSETQ. The ends were cut back, 4 bases at V and 1 base at J, with 15 bases in the middle. CDR3 bases: TGCGCCAGCAGCCAGGAATGGCGCTTTTCCTACGAGCAGTACTTC. Its protein is CASSQEWRFSYEQYF. The full variable domain, its missing parts supplied by reference TRBV5-1 and TRBJ2-7, is KAGVTQTPRYLIKTRGQQVTLSCSPISGHRSVSWYQQTPGQGLQFLFEYFSETQRNKGNFPGRFSGRQFSNSRSEMNVSTLELGDSALYLCASSQEWRFSYEQYFGPGTRLTVT.

The chain couples TRBV7-2 to TRBJ1-5; 7 bases match TRBD1. This CDR3 comprises 15 residues. Germline V gives CDR1 SGHTA, CDR2 FQGNSA. The junction had 8 bases not matched to a gene; V was cut back by 3 bases and J by 6 bases. This CDR3 reads CASSLGQPGGQPQHF. The DNA of the CDR3 is TGTGCCAGCAGCTTGGGACAGCCAGGCGGTCAGCCCCAGCATTTT.

J is TRBJ2-3 and V is TRBV19; 8 nucleotides line up with TRBD2. The CDR3 is 20 residues long. V lost 3 bases to trimming and J lost 0 bases; unmatched junction nucleotides: 17. CDR1 and CDR2 (germline): LNHDA, SQIVND (reference sequence). In DNA form, the CDR3 reads TGTGCCAGTAGTATGCCGCCTAGCGGGTTAACCCACTCTAGCACAGATACGCAGTATTTT. Protein product: CASSMPPSGLTHSSTDTQYF. Complete variable domain (other parts from reference TRBV19 and TRBJ2-3): DGGITQSPKYLFRKEGQNVTLSCEQNLNHDAMYWYRQDPGQGLRLIYYSQIVNDFQKGDIAEGYSVSREKKESFPLTVTSAQKNPTAFYLCASSMPPSGLTHSSTDTQYFGPGTRLTVL.

V usage is TRBV6-1 and J usage is TRBJ2-7; unclear D gene. V was trimmed by 2 bases and J by 0 bases, leaving 5 bases between them. CDR1 and CDR2 from the germline V gene are MNHNS and SASEGT. The CDR3 runs 13 residues. The CDR3 DNA follows: TGTGCCAGCAGTGAACCCAACTCCTACGAGCAGTACTTC. Protein: CASSEPNSYEQYF.

Here the CDR3 DNA reads TGCGCCAGCAGCCAAGAGGGCTCCGGGGAGCTGTTTTTT. Translation gives CASSQEGSGELFF. The V and J genes are TRBV4-1 and TRBJ2-2; no clear D gene. This CDR3 has 13 residues. Looked up from germline, CDR1 is MGHRA and CDR2 is YSYEKL. V lost 0 bases and J 6 bases, leaving 5 bases between the germline ends.